This record concerns one T cell receptor beta chain sequence. Its antigen has not been determined. No clone much larger than this one lies a single base away; base qualities are absent. These data originate in a study of shared clonotypes between healthy human individuals (dated by TCRdb to about 2020). For the study in its entirety: A couple of women and three men aged 18 to 49 years were included in the cohort. For each donor, three plates each were used for CD4 naive and CD4 memory, two plates were used for CD8 naive, and one plate was used for CD8 memory. To estimate repertoire size and how much clonotype sharing occurs between individuals, the study deeply sequenced the blood TCR repertoires of about five healthy adults. Libraries were prepared and TCR repertoires were sequenced by different laboratories using diverse techniques, in order to increase sequencing depth and limit assay-specific biases. Between about 0.9 and 8.9 billion PBMCs per donor were obtained by leukapheresis.

Using the deep immunoSEQ assay, multiplex PCR amplified TCR CDR3 regions from genomic DNA. Extracted genomic DNA from each cell subset was spread evenly across all wells of several immunoSEQ 96-well plates, with each plate serving as a replicate. For sorted subsets, each replicate PCR was loaded with roughly 190 ng genomic DNA, equivalent to approximately 27,000 T cell genomes. Purified libraries were quantified with a Qubit 3.0 fluorometer, sized on a Bioanalyzer 2100, and re-quantified with the KAPA Library Quantification kit. A separate single-read 150-cycle Illumina NextSeq 550 flow cell was used to sequence each immunoSEQ 96-well plate. From the authors' description of their analysis: The immunoSEQ output contained only junctional sequences without quality scores, so filtering could not match that applied to full-length reads. To assign V/J genes and CDR3, sequences were annotated against IMGT germline references using PyIR, a Python wrapper for IgBLAST v1.9. Reads were removed for weak V/J assignments (E-value above 1e-6), missing CDR3, stop codons, out-of-frame junctions, or ambiguous translated residues. V3J clonotypes were defined as sequences sharing an identical inferred V gene, J gene, and CDR3 amino acid sequence. The percentage overlap between two repertoires was calculated by dividing the number of shared unique clonotypes by the size of the smaller repertoire. RTK rarefaction, the Chao1 estimator, and Recon v2.1 estimates of unobserved clonotypes were used to assess repertoire richness. For all TCRbeta clonotypes obtained by the gDNA method from four donors, generation probabilities were computed with OLGA. TCRdb stores this immuneACCESS table with in-frame sequences only. Part of the clones is absent; in the studies checked, under half of the shortfall reflects unresolved V genes, and no reason is known for the rest. The V and J calls and the clone size are those of that table, but D and trimming were determined from the DNA. The sample profile shows fewer than 1.8 million clones; approximately 98.5% of them were found once. The ten largest clones capture 0.36% of the sample.

General study outcomes and caveats: Based on pairwise subsampling, the degree of clonotype sharing among donors was expected to be affected by sequencing depth. Clonotypes shared by all four sorted-subset donors showed higher generation probabilities than non-shared clonotypes. Across several donors, approximately 4.9% of naive CD4, 3.5% of naive CD8, approximately 2.5% of memory CD4, and 0.4% of memory CD8 clonotypes were shared. Sampling was limited to blood, and TCR repertoires in tissue likely differ from TCR repertoires in blood. Rarefaction of sorted-subset datasets indicated incomplete sequencing despite the large sequencing depth. Naive subsets generally had larger estimated clonotype richness than memory subsets did. The small number of donors limited the genetic and exposure-history diversity represented.

Healthy HIV-negative adults with no recently reported acute infections or vaccinations were included as donors. Only Caucasian adults living in Nashville, Tennessee, USA were represented among the donors. CD4+ T cells were enriched by magnetic negative selection, after which naive cells were positively selected on CD45RA and the negative fraction was taken as the memory subset. Blood was collected by leukapheresis, and PBMCs were isolated by Ficoll-Histopaque density gradient centrifugation and then cryopreserved in liquid nitrogen vapor phase. Analytical flow cytometry was used to check the purity and quantity of each magnetically sorted T cell population. From each sorted fraction, genomic DNA was isolated and quantified by UV absorbance on a Nanodrop 2000c. V is shortened by 7 bases, J by 6 bases, and the region joining them spans 19 bases. The germline V gene supplies CDR1 SQVTM and CDR2 ANQGSEA. The CDR3 measures 13 amino acids from cysteine to phenylalanine. The sequence is cut down to CDR3 DNA, 39 bases in frame from base 1.

The sequence was obtained from a man aged 30 to 45 in good health. The rearranged segments are TRBV29-1 and TRBJ2-7; the D gene is perhaps TRBD1 or TRBD2, as each covers 5 bases. The sequenced material came from naive CD4+ T cells sorted from blood. The cell subset or site label corresponds to: CD45RA+ positively selected. At the DNA level, the sequence is TGCAGCGCTGCTAGGGACGTAACTGGCGAGCAGTACTTC. This gives the protein CSAARDVTGEQYF.